Listed here are 17 T cell receptor beta chains from one sample, sequenced in a study of cytomegalovirus exposure and HLA in healthy donors. The data were produced by immunoSEQ multiplex PCR, yet TCRdb's version contains in-frame clones alone and is incomplete. The table records approximately 160,000 clones, 90% to 97% of them present only once. Sequencing was carried out using PBMCs. Receptor source: a woman aged 18-29 years in good health and CMV-seronegative.

This clone was observed once. J is TRBJ2-1 and V is TRBV2; 7 bases map to TRBD1. Germline trimming cut 6 bases from V and 5 bases from J; bases unmatched to any gene: 7. The CDR3 covers 14 residues. Per the germline V gene, CDR1 is SNHLY and CDR2 is FYNNEI. The CDR3 DNA sequence: TGTGCCAGCAGACCGGGACAGATAAACAATGAGCAGTTCTTC. Its translation: CASRPGQINNEQFF.

The genes are TRBV7-2 and TRBJ2-7, with unresolved D. Between the trimmed V and J ends, which lost 3 bases and 6 bases, there was a span of 6 bases. Germline V gives CDR1 SGHTA, CDR2 FQGNSA. The CDR3 is 11 amino acids. CDR3 residues: CASSFLFEQYF. Here the CDR3 DNA reads TGTGCCAGCAGCTTCCTCTTCGAGCAGTACTTC.

This clone showed up just once. The gene calls are TRBV18 and TRBJ2-3; D is undetermined. V lost 2 bases and J 5 bases, leaving 8 bases between the germline ends. The CDR3 has 13 residues. CDR1 KGHSH and CDR2 LQKENI come from the germline V gene. The CDR3 sequence is CASSPVQEDTQYF. The CDR3 DNA reads TGTGCCAGCTCACCAGTCCAGGAAGATACGCAGTATTTT.

A note on this clone: Since the CDR3 does not end with the conserved phenylalanine or tryptophan, this likely comes from a read error. The DNA is omitted, as the CDR3 cannot be located on it reliably, and the CDR3 follows TCRdb's listing. The chain links TRBV25-1 to TRBJ2-7; the table's D call, TRBD1, was not checked against the DNA. CDR1 and CDR2 (germline): MGHDK, SYGVNS. A total of 9 residues make up the CDR3, ends included. CDR3: CASSPTGSI.

This chain uses TRBV7-9 with TRBJ1-2; 8 nucleotides line up with TRBD1. The CDR3 sequence is 14 residues long. Germline V gene data show CDR1 as SEHNR and CDR2 as FQNEAQ (reference sequence). The trim removed 5 bases at V and 8 bases at J, leaving 10 bases unmatched. CDR3 sequence (DNA): TGTGCCAGCAGCCTATCAGGGACAGGAGGGGGCTACACCTTC. Translated, it gives CASSLSGTGGGYTF.

The chain recombines TRBV11-3 with TRBJ2-1, with 9 bases that match TRBD1. CDR1 is SGHNT, CDR2 YENEEA, per germline. With V trimmed by 5 bases and J by 1 base, 3 bases remained unmatched. This CDR3 spans 15 amino acids. As DNA, the CDR3 is TGTGCCAGCAGCCCGGGACAGGGTTCCTACAATGAGCAGTTCTTC. Translation gives CASSPGQGSYNEQFF.

This clone has only one observation. The chain recombines TRBV27 with TRBJ2-3; the D gene is possibly TRBD1 (6 bases). The germline V gene has CDR1 MNHEY and CDR2 SMNVEV (reference sequence). The CDR3 is 15 amino acids. V was cut by 4 bases and J by 3 bases, with 14 bases left in between. CDR3 in DNA: TGTGCCAGCAGTTCTCGTATCACAGGGACAGATACGCAGTATTTT. Translated, it gives CASSSRITGTDTQYF.

The chain couples TRBV4-1 to TRBJ2-2; D perhaps matches TRBD1 (6 bases). The CDR3 has 17 amino acids. Germline-derived CDR1 and CDR2 are MGHRA and YSYEKL. Trimming left V 3 bases short and J 0 bases short, with 14 bases between. CDR3: CASSQTKDSANTGELFF. The CDR3 region has the DNA TGCGCCAGCAGCCAGACAAAGGACAGCGCGAACACCGGGGAGCTGTTTTTT.

The gene calls are TRBV7-6 and TRBJ1-4; 8 nucleotides line up with TRBD1. The V gene end was trimmed by 5 bases and the J gene end by 7 bases; junction bases not matched to a gene: 9. Germline CDR1 and CDR2: SGHVS and FNYEAQ. The CDR3 totals 15 residues. DNA for the CDR3: TGTGCCAGCAGCCCGCGACAGGGGAGGATTGAAAAACTGTTTTTT. It translates to CASSPRQGRIEKLFF. Supplemented by reference TRBV7-6 and TRBJ1-4, the full variable domain reads GAGVSQSPRYKVTKRGQDVALRCDPISGHVSLYWYRQALGQGPEFLTYFNYEAQQDKSGLPNDRFSAERPEGSISTLTIQRTEQRDSAMYRCASSPRQGRIEKLFFGSGTQLSVL.

This chain uses TRBV9 with TRBJ2-3, with 8 bases lining up with TRBD2. After removal of 9 bases from V and 6 bases from J, the junction contained 9 bases not matched to a gene. Germline CDR1 reads SGDLS; CDR2 reads YYNGEE. This CDR3 region has 13 residues. CDR3 coding DNA: TGTGCCACGGGGGGGCCAACGGAGGATACGCAGTATTTT. It encodes CATGGPTEDTQYF.

V usage is TRBV7-2 and J usage is TRBJ2-1; 9 positions agree with TRBD2. There are 16 residues in the CDR3. With V trimmed by 5 bases and J by 14 bases, 19 bases remained unmatched. Germline assignment: CDR1 SGHTA and CDR2 FQGNSA. CDR3 in amino acids: CASSPQPASGVLVKFF. In DNA form, the CDR3 reads TGTGCCAGCAGCCCCCAACCGGCTAGCGGGGTTTTGGTGAAGTTCTTC.

The V call is TRBV2, the J call TRBJ1-1, with 7 bases aligning to TRBD1. J was trimmed by 1 base and V by 6 bases; bases with no gene match: 2. CDR3 size: 13 residues. CDR1 and CDR2 (germline): SNHLY, FYNNEI. The chain's CDR3 is CASRRTGNTEAFF. In DNA, the CDR3 is TGTGCCAGCAGAAGGACAGGGAACACTGAAGCTTTCTTT.

The chain links TRBV6-1 to TRBJ1-5; 9 bases align to TRBD1. The germline gives CDR1 MNHNS, CDR2 SASEGT. Trimming took 4 bases from V and 6 from J; bases not matched to a gene: 7. CDR3 length: 15 amino acids. CDR3 DNA sequence: TGTGCCAGCAGTGCCGGGACAGGGATGGTTCAGCCCCAGCATTTT. Amino acid sequence: CASSAGTGMVQPQHF.

This sequence joins TRBV4-3 and TRBJ2-5; 7 bases line up with TRBD2. Germline CDR1 reads LGHNA; CDR2 reads YSLEER. J was trimmed by 4 bases and V by 0 bases; bases with no gene match: 8. The CDR3 loop spans 16 amino acids. The chain's CDR3 is CASSQEMGGVGETQYF. The CDR3 bases are TGCGCCAGCAGCCAAGAAATGGGAGGGGTTGGAGAGACCCAGTACTTC.

The chain recombines TRBV5-6 with TRBJ1-2; 7 bases fit TRBD1. From germline, CDR1 is SGHDT and CDR2 YYEEEE. Losses at the gene ends were 5 bases for V and 7 bases for J; bases not matched to a gene: 11. The length of the CDR3 is 14 residues. The CDR3 reads CASRNRGRAPGYTF. CDR3 sequence (DNA): TGTGCCAGCAGAAACAGGGGAAGGGCACCTGGCTACACCTTC.

This chain links TRBV30 with TRBJ2-2; 8 positions match TRBD1. The V gene's germline CDR1 is GTSNPN and CDR2 SVGIG (reference sequence). V gave up 5 bases and J gave up 7 bases; unmatched junction bases: 6. The CDR3 is 13 amino acids. CDR3 nucleotide sequence: TGTGCCTGGGCTGGACAGGGTTTCGGGGAGCTGTTTTTT. It codes for CAWAGQGFGELFF.

J is TRBJ2-3 and V is TRBV6-5; maybe TRBD2 (6 bases). This CDR3 has 12 residues. Germline V CDR1 and CDR2: MNHEY, SVGAGI. Trimming stripped 6 bases from V and 6 bases from J, with 10 bases between. The CDR3 DNA is TGTGCCAGCAGCCAAGGAGGGGATACGCAGTATTTT. Protein product: CASSQGGDTQYF.